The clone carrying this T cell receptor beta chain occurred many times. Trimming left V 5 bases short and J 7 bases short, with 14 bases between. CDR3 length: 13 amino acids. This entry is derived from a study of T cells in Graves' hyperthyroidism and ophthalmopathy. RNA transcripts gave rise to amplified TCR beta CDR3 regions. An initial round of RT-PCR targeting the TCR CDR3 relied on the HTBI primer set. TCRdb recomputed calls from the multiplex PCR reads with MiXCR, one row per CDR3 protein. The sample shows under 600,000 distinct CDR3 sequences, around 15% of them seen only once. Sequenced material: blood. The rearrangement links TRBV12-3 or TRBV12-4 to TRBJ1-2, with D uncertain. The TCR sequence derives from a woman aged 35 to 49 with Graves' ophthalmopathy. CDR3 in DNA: TGTGCCAGCAGTAAAACCATTAGAGGTGGCTACACCTTC. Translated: CASSKTIRGGYTF.